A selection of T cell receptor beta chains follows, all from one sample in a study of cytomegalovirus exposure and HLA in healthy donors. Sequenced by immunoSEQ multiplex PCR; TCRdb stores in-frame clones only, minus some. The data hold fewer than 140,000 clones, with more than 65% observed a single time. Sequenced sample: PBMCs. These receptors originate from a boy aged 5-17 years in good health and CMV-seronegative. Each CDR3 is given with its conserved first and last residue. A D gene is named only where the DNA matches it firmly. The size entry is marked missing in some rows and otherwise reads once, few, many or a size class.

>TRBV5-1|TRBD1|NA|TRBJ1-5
CASSPGTGEKAQHF
TGCGCCAGCAGCCCCGGGACAGGGGAGAAGGCCCAGCATTTT
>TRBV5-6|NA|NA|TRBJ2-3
CASSLPLRTDTQYF
TGTGCCAGCAGCTTACCACTACGCACAGATACGCAGTATTTT
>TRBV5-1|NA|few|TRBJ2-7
CASSWVGPSSYEQYF
TGCGCCAGCAGCTGGGTGGGGCCGAGCTCCTACGAGCAGTACTTC
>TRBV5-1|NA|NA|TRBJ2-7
CASSPALASYEQYF
TGCGCCAGCAGCCCGGCCCTAGCGAGCTACGAGCAGTACTTC
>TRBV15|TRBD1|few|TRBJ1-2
CATVQGQGAWGYTF
TGTGCCACCGTCCAGGGACAGGGGGCTTGGGGCTACACCTTC
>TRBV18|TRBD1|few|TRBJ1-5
CASSPFMDRVNQPQHF
TGTGCCAGCTCACCATTTATGGACAGGGTGAATCAGCCCCAGCATTTT
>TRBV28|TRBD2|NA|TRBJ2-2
CASSSIAGGSTGELFF
TGTGCCAGCAGTTCTATAGCGGGAGGCAGCACCGGGGAGCTGTTTTTT
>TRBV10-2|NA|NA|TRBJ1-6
CASSRDGGGPLHF
TGCGCCAGCAGCAGGGACGGCGGAGGGCCCCTCCACTTT
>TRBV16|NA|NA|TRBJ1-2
CASSQPLGYTF
TGTGCCAGCAGCCAACCCCTTGGCTACACCTTC
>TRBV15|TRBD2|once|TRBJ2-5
CATSRVSGGSPLAQYF
TGTGCCACCAGCAGAGTCTCGGGAGGGTCCCCTTTGGCCCAGTACTTC
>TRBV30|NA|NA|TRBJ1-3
CAWRSGLTIGNTIYF
TGTGCCTGGAGGTCGGGACTGACGATTGGAAACACCATATATTTT
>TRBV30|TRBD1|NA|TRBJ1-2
CAWEGGGIGGYTF
TGTGCCTGGGAAGGGGGCGGGATCGGTGGCTACACCTTC
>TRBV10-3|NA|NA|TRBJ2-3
CAISLKLQGPDTQYF
TGTGCCATCAGCCTAAAACTACAGGGCCCAGATACGCAGTATTTT
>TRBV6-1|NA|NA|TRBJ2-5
CASSDPGLTETQYF
TGTGCCAGCAGTGACCCGGGACTTACGGAGACCCAGTACTTC
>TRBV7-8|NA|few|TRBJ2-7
CASRSLGSYEQYF
TGTGCCAGTCGTAGCCTGGGCTCCTACGAGCAGTACTTC
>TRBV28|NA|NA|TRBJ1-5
CASSLRGGRWPQHF
TGTGCCAGCAGTTTAAGGGGGGGTAGATGGCCCCAGCATTTT